The rows below give T cell receptor beta chains drawn from one sample of a study of CD8 T cells in Susac syndrome. TCRdb fed the immunoSEQ multiplex PCR reads into MiXCR, producing one record per CDR3 protein. The sample carries approximately 300,000 distinct CDR3 sequences, about nine tenths recorded once. What was sequenced was CD8+ T cells from PBMCs. Source of these receptors: a human donor with multiple sclerosis. CDR3s leave out the opening cysteine and the closing phenylalanine or tryptophan. Expanded clones get a size class; other rows say once, few or many, or leave the size out.

j_call v_call clone_size cdr3_aa
TRBJ1-5 TRBV4-3 - ASSQGTWGNQPQH
TRBJ2-1 TRBV4-3 - ASSQDPSHNEQF
TRBJ1-1 TRBV23-1 - ASSQSRGAMNTEAF
TRBJ2-7 TRBV12-3/TRBV12-4 - ASSPRGHEQY
TRBJ2-1 TRBV5-4 - ASSPSPYNEQF
TRBJ2-1 TRBV6-2/TRBV6-3 - ASSYAETTDNEQF
TRBJ1-1 TRBV1 - TSSVQGTLNTEAF
TRBJ2-7 TRBV6-2/TRBV6-3 - ASRTRTGTATYEQY
TRBJ1-1 TRBV27 - ASSAGTGGGTEAF
TRBJ2-3 TRBV7-9 - ASIHRGAADTQY
TRBJ1-1 TRBV7-9 - ASSWGQGDTEAF
TRBJ2-4 TRBV29-1 - SVVLDSRNIQY
TRBJ2-6 TRBV5-4 - ASSPMASLGANVLT
TRBJ2-7 TRBV28 - ASSSHGAYEQY
TRBJ2-3 TRBV12-3/TRBV12-4 - ASSSPGEFSSGEPGDTQY
TRBJ1-4 TRBV5-1 - ASSLVVGQHNEKLF
TRBJ2-3 TRBV2 - ASQRGMEGPPTDTQY
TRBJ2-7 TRBV6-2/TRBV6-3 - ASSSIGGVREQY
TRBJ2-7 TRBV12-3/TRBV12-4 few ASSFGHLYEQY
TRBJ2-1 TRBV7-8 once ASSLRERGDEQF
TRBJ1-4 TRBV4-1 once ASSLSDQNEKLF
TRBJ2-7 TRBV5-5 - ASSSGTDEQY
TRBJ2-1 TRBV19 few ASSIVGDEQF
TRBJ2-5 TRBV27 - ASTSDREETQY
TRBJ1-5 TRBV19 - ASSLGTRGNQPQH
TRBJ2-5 TRBV7-9 - ASSRSPYQETQY
TRBJ2-1 TRBV27 - ASSLERGHGNEQF
TRBJ2-3 TRBV14 - ASSQTGGIADTQY
TRBJ2-7 TRBV28 - ASSLSGQSDEQY
TRBJ2-5 TRBV7-3 - ASSLYEGEETQY
TRBJ1-2 TRBV7-9 - ASSFPSGLRGGYT
TRBJ2-1 TRBV6-4 few ASSDSTENNEQF
TRBJ2-7 TRBV28 once ASSFVRDGAYEQY
TRBJ2-6 TRBV6-1 few ASEDGDNVLT
TRBJ2-3 TRBV4-3 - ASSRETSWFTDTQY
TRBJ2-7 TRBV5-1 - ASSMTGDSYEQY
TRBJ2-6 TRBV7-9 - ASSLVLLGANVLT
TRBJ1-3 TRBV28 - ASSFSGNTIY
TRBJ2-3 TRBV12-3/TRBV12-4 once ASTRFAASDTQY
TRBJ2-2 TRBV20-1 - SAFTSGLEGSGELF
TRBJ1-1 TRBV28 - ASSFIGQGNTEAF
TRBJ2-1 TRBV7-9 - ASSPVLARTYNEQF
TRBJ1-1 TRBV27 - ASSLFIGGWGTEAF
TRBJ1-2 TRBV7-9 few ASSQPLTDRAGCYT
TRBJ1-2 TRBV12-3/TRBV12-4 - ASSASRLNYGYT
TRBJ2-7 TRBV7-9 few ASSPADRNEQY
TRBJ2-7 TRBV7-6 - ASSFRQGDNEQY
TRBJ2-7 TRBV20-1 - SARARAPSSYEQY
TRBJ2-7 TRBV7-9 - ASSSGIVAGAYEQY
TRBJ2-7 TRBV20-1 - SARDRVFYEQH
TRBJ2-1 TRBV19 - ASTHLGGSEQF
TRBJ1-2 TRBV6-5 - ASSLTPGAGDGYT
TRBJ2-3 TRBV30 - AWSVPWQGEPDTQY
TRBJ2-3 TRBV6-4 - ASSDQGGPSGATDTQY
TRBJ2-3 TRBV11-3 - ASSLYPPTDTQY
TRBJ2-2 TRBV3-1 - ASSQVGGLTGELF
TRBJ1-5 TRBV6-1 - ASSEEEGAGQPQH
TRBJ2-6 TRBV5-4 once ASSLGRGSGANVLT
TRBJ1-2 TRBV28 - ASSKQGSLWLFGYT
TRBJ2-2 TRBV24-1 - ATSDFPGTGNTGELF